This is a list of T cell receptor beta chains from one sample in a study of CD8 T cells in ankylosing spondylitis. TCRdb recomputed calls from the 5' RACE reads with MiXCR, one row per CDR3 protein. Of some 840,000 distinct CDR3 sequences listed, approximately 12% are singletons. The sequenced sample consisted of blood, either unsorted or a sorted T cell fraction (not recorded which). All receptors come from a male donor with ankylosing spondylitis. CDR3s include the opening cysteine and the closing phenylalanine or tryptophan. The D gene is left open where the match is weak. Size values are once, few and many counts, or a class for expanded clones, and some rows have none.

>TRBV30|NA|NA|TRBJ2-2
CAWSVRSGGELFF
TGTGCCTGGAGTGTACGGAGCGGCGGGGAGCTGTTTTTT
>TRBV18|NA|NA|TRBJ2-3
CASSPRDIRSTDTQYF
TGTGCCAGCTCACCACGGGACATACGTAGCACAGATACGCAGTATTTT
>TRBV6-1|NA|few|TRBJ1-2
CASARGTNYGYTF
TGTGCCAGCGCGCGGGGGACGAACTATGGCTACACCTTC
>TRBV7-9|TRBD1|few|TRBJ2-1
CASSSQGDAEQFF
TGTGCCAGCAGCTCCCAGGGGGACGCTGAGCAGTTCTTC
>TRBV6-1|NA|NA|TRBJ1-5
CASTPQRGGPQHF
TGTGCCAGCACCCCTCAGAGGGGGGGGCCCCAGCATTTT
>TRBV20-1|NA|NA|TRBJ2-1
CSAREILAVPSAEQFF
TGCAGTGCTAGGGAAATTCTAGCTGTACCGTCGGCTGAGCAGTTCTTC
>TRBV5-5|NA|few|TRBJ2-4
CASSLQGLVDIQYF
TGTGCCAGCAGCTTGCAGGGGCTAGTGGACATTCAGTACTTC
>TRBV6-5|NA|few|TRBJ1-1
CASSYSRGRGPEAFF
TGTGCCAGCAGTTACTCGAGGGGTAGGGGTCCCGAAGCTTTCTTT
>TRBV19|TRBD1|many|TRBJ2-1
CASMGQGLSYNEQFF
TGTGCCAGTATGGGACAGGGGCTCTCCTACAATGAGCAGTTCTTC
>TRBV20-1|NA|NA|TRBJ2-1
CSASLPERVNEQFF
TGCAGTGCCAGCCTCCCTGAGAGGGTGAATGAGCAGTTCTTC
>TRBV20-1|TRBD1|few|TRBJ2-7
CRPGQGSYEQYF
TGCAGGCCGGGACAGGGATCCTACGAGCAGTACTTC
>TRBV20-1|NA|many|TRBJ1-2
CSAAGPEGYTF
TGCAGTGCTGCTGGTCCTGAGGGCTACACCTTC
>TRBV29-1|NA|many|TRBJ2-5
CSVLGWVLTQYF
TGCAGCGTTCTCGGGTGGGTCCTGACCCAGTACTTC
>TRBV10-3|NA|NA|TRBJ2-7
CAISDVYSYEQYF
TGTGCCATCAGTGACGTATACAGCTACGAGCAGTACTTC
>TRBV24-1|NA|NA|TRBJ2-1
CAILAAGASYNEQFF
TGTGCCATCCTGGCGGCGGGGGCCTCCTACAATGAGCAGTTCTTC
>TRBV11-2|TRBD2|NA|TRBJ2-7
CASSRQSGASYEQYF
TGTGCCAGCAGCCGACAGAGCGGGGCCTCCTACGAGCAGTACTTC